The 18 T cell receptor beta chains in this list originate from one sample, sequenced in a study of cytomegalovirus exposure and HLA in healthy donors. PCR amplification relied on 60 Vbeta primers (plus 13 Jbeta primers). TCRdb's table, derived via immunoSEQ multiplex PCR, lists solely in-frame clones and lacks some. The sample lists 190,000 or so clones; approximately 82% were seen once. The sample was PBMCs. Every receptor here comes from a woman in her forties or fifties in good health and CMV-seropositive.

This chain joins TRBV7-3 and TRBJ1-3, with unresolved D. The germline gives CDR1 SGHTA, CDR2 FQGTGA. The CDR3 has 14 residues. Trimming stripped 1 base from V and 4 bases from J, with 8 bases between. CDR3 coding DNA: TGTGCCAGCAGCTTAAGCGGCGCAGGAAACACCATATATTTT. Translated: CASSLSGAGNTIYF.

The chain recombines TRBV20-1 with TRBJ2-7; D remains unclear. The germline gives CDR1 DFQATT, CDR2 SNEGSKA (reference sequence). The CDR3 contains 10 residues. Trimming took 5 bases from V and 3 from J, leaving 5 bases between them. CDR3 coding DNA: TGCAGTGCTCTAGACTACGAGCAGTACTTC. This translates into CSALDYEQYF.

This clone was seen just once. This chain connects TRBV6-1 to TRBJ1-1; the D gene is possibly TRBD1 (5 bases). From germline, CDR1 is MNHNS and CDR2 SASEGT. The V end lost 10 bases, the J end lost 0 bases, and 12 bases lay between the germline ends. This CDR3 region has 13 residues. The CDR3: CAINGGMNTEAFF. The CDR3, as DNA: TGTGCCATCAACGGGGGGATGAACACTGAAGCTTTCTTT.

The chain combines TRBV2 with TRBJ2-1; 9 nucleotides agree with TRBD1. CDR3 length: 14 amino acids. The V gene end was trimmed by 5 bases and the J gene end by 8 bases; junction bases not matched to a gene: 7. Germline CDR1 is SNHLY and CDR2 is FYNNEI. CDR3 sequence: CASSTRTGAHEQFF. CDR3 DNA sequence: TGTGCCAGCAGTACTCGGACAGGGGCCCATGAGCAGTTCTTC.

This clone came up a few times. V gene TRBV5-5 combines with J gene TRBJ2-7; TRBD2 is a possible D gene (5 bases). Trimming removed 4 bases at V and 2 bases at J, with 16 bases between. The germline V gene encodes CDR1 SGHKS and CDR2 YYEKEE (reference sequence). This CDR3 has 15 residues. DNA of the CDR3: TGTGCCAGCAGCCCCCAAGCGGTGCATCCCTACGAGCAGTACTTC. It specifies CASSPQAVHPYEQYF.

The chain recombines TRBV2 with TRBJ1-2; no definite D call. This CDR3 contains 14 residues. V was clipped by 0 bases and J by 2 bases, with 7 bases between them. The germline CDR1 and CDR2 sequences are SNHLY and FYNNEI. The CDR3 region has the DNA TGTGCCAGCAGTGAAGCTCAGTCGAACTATGGCTACACCTTC. Its translation is CASSEAQSNYGYTF.

V and J are TRBV5-1 and TRBJ1-1, with TRBD1 matching 10 bases. Germline V lookup: CDR1 SGHRS, CDR2 YFSETQ. The CDR3 covers 15 residues. V was clipped by 4 bases and J by 3 bases; unmatched bases: 6. The CDR3, as DNA: TGCGCCAGCAGCGTCGGGACAGGGGATTACACTGAAGCTTTCTTT. This gives the protein CASSVGTGDYTEAFF.

The chain employs TRBV19 and TRBJ1-1; 8 bases agree with TRBD1. The J segment lost 3 bases and the V segment lost 4 bases, leaving 4 bases of the junction unmatched. The CDR3 is 14 residues long. Germline V lookup: CDR1 LNHDA, CDR2 SQIVND (reference sequence). In nucleotides, the CDR3 is TGTGCCAGTAGTAAACAGGGACAGGACACTGAAGCTTTCTTT. It yields the protein CASSKQGQDTEAFF.

The gene calls are TRBV25-1 and TRBJ1-1, with 10 bases aligning to TRBD1. J lost 4 bases, V lost 2 bases, and 7 bases had no gene match. The CDR3 contains 16 residues. Per germline, CDR1 MGHDK and CDR2 SYGVNS. DNA for the CDR3: TGTGCCAGCAGTGAAGGGGCTAGGACAGGGGGCACTGAAGCTTTCTTT. Its protein product is CASSEGARTGGTEAFF. The whole variable domain, filled in from reference TRBV25-1 and TRBJ1-1, reads EADIYQTPRYLVIGTGKKITLECSQTMGHDKMYWYQQDPGMELHLIHYSYGVNSTEKGDLSSESTVSRIRTEHFPLTLESARPSHTSQYLCASSEGARTGGTEAFFGQGTRLTVV.

V and J are TRBV28 and TRBJ1-2; TRBD1 aligns across 9 bases. J lost 12 bases, V lost 3 bases, and 11 bases had no gene match. This CDR3 region has 14 residues. In germline, CDR1 is MDHEN, CDR2 SYDVKM. The CDR3 loop is CASSFSPRTGAHTF. The CDR3, as DNA: TGTGCCAGCAGTTTCAGCCCGCGGACAGGGGCCCACACCTTC.

The V gene is TRBV6-5, the J gene TRBJ1-4; 8 nucleotides align to TRBD1. V was clipped by 11 bases and J by 7 bases; unmatched bases: 12. The length of the CDR3 is 14 residues. Germline V gene sequence: CDR1 MNHEY, CDR2 SVGAGI. CDR3 sequence reads: CASRSDRAREKLFF. CDR3 nucleotides: TGTGCCTCTAGATCGGACAGGGCTCGTGAAAAACTGTTTTTT.

The CDR3 spells CATYQDLGETQYF. The DNA for the CDR3 is TGTGCCACGTACCAGGACTTAGGGGAGACCCAGTACTTC. The chain is built from TRBV28 and TRBJ2-5; TRBD2 is a possible D gene (5 bases). Germline values: CDR1 MDHEN, CDR2 SYDVKM. V dropped 10 bases and J dropped 5 bases, with 17 bases sitting between them. The CDR3 spans 13 residues.

The chain couples TRBV15 to TRBJ2-7; 10 bases are a match to TRBD1. This CDR3 has 14 residues. Trimming took 8 bases from V and 3 from J; bases not matched to a gene: 7. Looked up from germline, CDR1 is LNHNV and CDR2 is YYDKDF (reference sequence). The CDR3 is CATLDRDRGYEQYF. The DNA for the CDR3 is TGTGCCACCCTTGATAGGGACAGGGGCTACGAGCAGTACTTC.

This chain links TRBV15 with TRBJ2-1; 8 bases match TRBD1. V trimming: 0 bases; J trimming: 8 bases; junction bases outside the gene matches: 6. CDR1 and CDR2 from the germline V gene are LNHNV and YYDKDF (reference sequence). This CDR3 comprises 15 residues. The CDR3 here is CATSRDGSGQDEQFF. Here the CDR3 DNA reads TGTGCCACCAGCAGAGATGGTTCGGGACAGGATGAGCAGTTCTTC.

The chain uses TRBV11-2 and TRBJ2-7; possible D gene TRBD1, 5 bases. This CDR3 contains 14 residues. Germline V CDR1 and CDR2: SGHAT, FQNNGV. V was shortened by 3 bases and J by 0 bases, with 9 bases between the two germline ends. The CDR3 sequence is CASSFIQVSYEQYF. CDR3 DNA: TGTGCCAGCAGCTTCATACAGGTCTCCTACGAGCAGTACTTC. The complete variable domain, with remaining parts taken from reference TRBV11-2 and TRBJ2-7, reads EAGVAQSPRYKIIEKRQSVAFWCNPISGHATLYWYQQILGQGPKLLIQFQNNGVVDDSQLPKDRFSAERLKGVDSTLKIQPAKLEDSAVYLCASSFIQVSYEQYFGPGTRLTVT.

This chain connects TRBV30 to TRBJ1-2; 9 bases are a match to TRBD1. Trimming removed 2 bases from V and 8 bases from J; junction bases left unmatched: 6. The germline V gene encodes CDR1 GTSNPN and CDR2 SVGIG (reference sequence). This CDR3 has 13 residues. CDR3 region: CAWSLTGGEGYTF. CDR3 DNA: TGTGCCTGGAGTTTAACAGGGGGCGAGGGCTACACCTTC.

This clone was recorded once. The genes are TRBV4-1 and TRBJ1-5; perhaps TRBD1 as D (6 bases). There are 15 residues in the CDR3. Germline V gene data show CDR1 as MGHRA and CDR2 as YSYEKL. Trimming took 6 bases from V and 1 from J, leaving 13 bases between them. CDR3 amino acids: CASRWTASSNQPQHF. CDR3 nucleotide sequence: TGCGCCAGCAGATGGACAGCCTCCAGCAATCAGCCCCAGCATTTT.

This clone appeared a single time. CDR3 protein: CASSLGTAVHGYTF. CDR3 DNA sequence: TGTGCCAGCAGTTTAGGGACAGCCGTCCATGGCTACACCTTC. J is TRBJ1-2 and V is TRBV28; 7 bases align to TRBD1. CDR1 is MDHEN, CDR2 SYDVKM, per germline. The CDR3 is 14 amino acids. With V trimmed by 2 bases and J by 6 bases, 6 bases remained unmatched.